Listed below are T cell receptor beta chains from one sample, sequenced in a study of cytomegalovirus exposure and HLA in healthy donors. Some clones are missing from TCRdb's copy, which holds only in-frame ones; the method was immunoSEQ multiplex PCR. The sample shows tens of thousands of clones, almost 85% of them seen only once. Sequencing used PBMCs. The receptors originated from a woman in her late teens or twenties in good health and CMV-seropositive. The CDR3 runs from the conserved cysteine through the conserved F or W. A D gene is named only where the DNA matches it firmly. Size values are once, few and many counts, or a class for expanded clones, and some rows have none.

V,D,J,size,CDR3,DNA
TRBV6-5,TRBD1,TRBJ1-6,-,CASSTPGGNSPLHF,TGTGCCAGCAGCACCCCAGGGGGCAATTCACCCCTCCACTTT
TRBV28,-,TRBJ2-7,-,CASGAGHEQYF,TGTGCCAGCGGCGCAGGCCACGAGCAGTACTTC
TRBV6-5,-,TRBJ2-2,-,CASKEGSNTGELFF,TGTGCCAGCAAGGAGGGTTCCAACACCGGGGAGCTGTTTTTT
TRBV7-9,TRBD1,TRBJ2-3,-,CASSSGQALAYF,TGTGCCAGCAGCTCGGGACAGGCCCTGGCGTATTTT
TRBV4-3,-,TRBJ1-6,-,CASSQEGLRGSMSSPLHF,TGCGCCAGCAGCCAAGAGGGTTTAAGAGGGAGTATGAGTTCACCCCTCCACTTT
TRBV7-9,-,TRBJ1-1,-,CASSLGLGQGWGDTEAFF,TGTGCCAGCAGCTTAGGCCTGGGGCAGGGATGGGGGGACACTGAAGCTTTCTTT
TRBV28,TRBD1,TRBJ2-7,-,CASSLFRDSFYEQYF,TGTGCCAGCAGCTTATTCCGGGACAGCTTCTACGAGCAGTACTTC
TRBV5-1,TRBD1,TRBJ1-2,-,CASSLAPGQGIIGYTF,TGCGCCAGCAGCTTGGCCCCGGGACAGGGAATCATTGGCTACACCTTC
TRBV6-1,-,TRBJ1-2,few,CASSDSVNYGYTF,TGTGCCAGCAGTGATTCGGTGAACTATGGCTACACCTTC
TRBV14,TRBD1,TRBJ2-1,once,CASSQRQGNYEQFF,TGTGCCAGCAGCCAGAGACAGGGTAATTATGAGCAGTTCTTC
TRBV6-1,-,TRBJ1-1,-,CASRRGGEITEAFF,TGTGCCAGCAGAAGGGGTGGGGAAATCACTGAAGCTTTCTTT
TRBV28,-,TRBJ2-3,-,CASSPPAQGGTDTQYF,TGTGCCAGCAGTCCCCCGGCCCAAGGGGGCACAGATACGCAGTATTTT
TRBV29-1,TRBD1,TRBJ2-3,-,CSPPNSGQRTDTQYF,TGCAGCCCACCTAACTCGGGACAGCGCACAGATACGCAGTATTTT
TRBV7-9,-,TRBJ1-1,-,CASSLGIGDTEAFF,TGTGCCAGCAGCTTAGGGATAGGGGACACTGAAGCTTTCTTT
TRBV30,-,TRBJ1-2,once,CAWGTGYGYTF,TGTGCCTGGGGCACAGGGTATGGCTACACCTTC
TRBV6-5,-,TRBJ1-1,-,CASSYSKAGQNTEAFF,TGTGCCAGCAGTTACTCGAAGGCAGGGCAGAACACTGAAGCTTTCTTT
TRBV29-1,-,TRBJ1-2,-,CSVEDNGQKGYTF,TGCAGCGTTGAAGATAATGGACAGAAAGGCTACACCTTC
TRBV14,-,TRBJ2-6,-,CASSPSTVPDVLTF,TGTGCCAGCAGCCCATCAACTGTCCCCGACGTCCTGACTTTC
TRBV5-1,-,TRBJ1-2,-,CASSLGVVHGYTF,TGCGCCAGCAGCTTGGGAGTGGTTCATGGCTACACCTTC
TRBV9,TRBD1,TRBJ2-4,-,CASSVIGDRANIQYF,TGTGCCAGCAGCGTAATAGGTGACAGGGCAAACATTCAGTACTTC
TRBV7-8,-,TRBJ2-5,-,CASSIGASLQETQYF,TGTGCCAGCAGCATAGGGGCTTCCCTCCAAGAGACCCAGTACTTC
TRBV30,-,TRBJ2-1,once,CAWSWTENEQFF,TGTGCCTGGAGTTGGACAGAAAATGAGCAGTTCTTC
TRBV19,-,TRBJ1-1,-,CASTTTWGGVNTEAFF,TGTGCCAGTACCACCACGTGGGGCGGGGTGAACACTGAAGCTTTCTTT
TRBV15,-,TRBJ2-7,-,CATSREGNSYEQYF,TGTGCCACCAGCAGAGAGGGCAACTCCTACGAGCAGTACTTC
TRBV28,-,TRBJ2-7,-,CASSLDTTYEQYF,TGTGCCAGCAGTTTAGACACGACCTACGAGCAGTACTTC
TRBV7-9,-,TRBJ1-1,-,CASSLRVGEAFF,TGTGCCAGCAGCTTAAGAGTCGGGGAAGCTTTCTTT
TRBV25-1,TRBD2,TRBJ2-3,-,CASSGGPGLAGGADTQYF,TGTGCCAGCAGTGGAGGTCCGGGACTAGCGGGGGGGGCAGATACGCAGTATTTT
TRBV2,TRBD1,TRBJ1-6,-,CASMDRGPYNSPLHF,TGTGCCAGCATGGACAGGGGCCCCTATAATTCACCCCTCCACTTT
TRBV4-2,-,TRBJ1-1,-,CASSQPGQLNTEAFF,TGTGCCAGCAGCCAGCCCGGACAGTTGAACACTGAAGCTTTCTTT
TRBV5-5,TRBD1,TRBJ1-5,-,CASSMGQPYQPQHF,TGTGCCAGCAGCATGGGACAGCCCTATCAGCCCCAGCATTTT